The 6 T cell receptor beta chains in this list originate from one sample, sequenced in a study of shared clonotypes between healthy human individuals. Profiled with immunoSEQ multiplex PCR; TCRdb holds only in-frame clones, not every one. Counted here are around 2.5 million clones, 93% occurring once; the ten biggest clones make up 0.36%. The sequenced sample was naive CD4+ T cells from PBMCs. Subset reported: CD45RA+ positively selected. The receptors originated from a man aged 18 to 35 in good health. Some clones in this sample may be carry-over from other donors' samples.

This chain's CDR3 is CASSPQSSNQPQHF. As DNA, the CDR3 is TGTGCCAGCAGCCCCCAGTCTAGCAATCAGCCCCAGCATTTT. The J gene is TRBJ1-5, the V gene TRBV7-8; no firm D call. V was pared by 5 bases and J by 0 bases, with 8 bases between. The CDR3 is 14 amino acids. Germline V gives CDR1 SGHVS, CDR2 FQNEAQ.

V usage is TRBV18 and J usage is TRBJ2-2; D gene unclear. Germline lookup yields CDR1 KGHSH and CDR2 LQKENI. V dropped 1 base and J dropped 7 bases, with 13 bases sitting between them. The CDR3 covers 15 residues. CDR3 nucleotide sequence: TGTGCCAGCTCACCACAGATGGGGTCCGACGGGGAGCTGTTTTTT. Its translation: CASSPQMGSDGELFF.

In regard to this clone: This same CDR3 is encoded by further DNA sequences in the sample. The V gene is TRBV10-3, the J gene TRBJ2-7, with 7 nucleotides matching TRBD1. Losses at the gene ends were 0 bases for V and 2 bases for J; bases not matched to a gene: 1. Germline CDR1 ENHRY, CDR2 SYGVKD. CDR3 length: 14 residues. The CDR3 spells CAISESQGAYEQYF. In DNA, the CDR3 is TGTGCCATCAGTGAGTCCCAGGGGGCCTACGAGCAGTACTTC.

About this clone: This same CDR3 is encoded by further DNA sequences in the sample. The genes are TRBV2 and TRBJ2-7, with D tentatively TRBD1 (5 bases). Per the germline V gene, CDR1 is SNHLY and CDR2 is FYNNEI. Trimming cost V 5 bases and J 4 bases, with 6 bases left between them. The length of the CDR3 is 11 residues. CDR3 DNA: TGTGCCAGCAGTAGGGGATACGAGCAGTACTTC. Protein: CASSRGYEQYF.

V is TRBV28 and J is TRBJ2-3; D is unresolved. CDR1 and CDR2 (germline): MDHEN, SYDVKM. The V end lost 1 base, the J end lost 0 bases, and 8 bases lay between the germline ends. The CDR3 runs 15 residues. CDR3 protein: CASSLLQTSTDTQYF. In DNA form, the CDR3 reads TGTGCCAGCAGTTTATTGCAGACAAGCACAGATACGCAGTATTTT.

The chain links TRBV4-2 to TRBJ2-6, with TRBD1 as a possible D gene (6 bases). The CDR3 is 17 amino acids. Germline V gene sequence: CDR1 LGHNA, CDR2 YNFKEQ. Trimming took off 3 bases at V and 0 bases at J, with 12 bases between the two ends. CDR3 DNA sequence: TGTGCCAGCAGCCAGCGCGTCAGGGGCTCTGGGGCCAACGTCCTGACTTTC. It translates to CASSQRVRGSGANVLTF.